This TCR beta chain was captured by sequencing in a study of shared clonotypes between healthy human individuals. Only in-frame clones appear in the TCRdb table, and some are missing; sequencing was by immunoSEQ multiplex PCR. The sample has around 2.1 million clones; about 92% are singletons. Germline CDR1 and CDR2: GTSNPN and SVGIG (reference sequence). The CDR3 totals 14 residues. V shed 2 bases and J shed 5 bases, with 15 bases lying between them. Naive CD8 isolation took CD45RO-negative cells positively selected for CCR7 and excluded terminally differentiated effector memory CD45RA+ cells. The sequencing input was naive CD8+ T cells from PBMCs. The chain employs TRBV30 and TRBJ2-5; no clear D. The sequence derives from a man aged 18-30 years in good health. Some clones in this sample may be carry-over from other donors' samples. CDR3 sequence (DNA): TGTGCCTGGAGTACTACATCGGTAGGGGAGACCCAGTACTTC. Translation: CAWSTTSVGETQYF.